One sample yielded the 11 T cell receptor beta chains listed below, sequenced in a study of cytomegalovirus exposure and HLA in healthy donors. The PCR made use of 60 Vbeta and 13 Jbeta primers. Clones were read by immunoSEQ multiplex PCR, and TCRdb kept only the in-frame ones, dropping some. The sample carries about 130,000 clones, about 74% recorded once. The source material was PBMCs. These receptors were taken from a man aged 18 to 29 in good health and CMV-seropositive.

This clone has more than one count but fewer than ten. The gene calls are TRBV7-9 and TRBJ1-4; 7 bases agree with TRBD1. Germline CDR1 and CDR2: SEHNR and FQNEAQ (reference sequence). Trimming at V came to 5 bases and at J to 0 bases, leaving 9 bases not matched to a gene. CDR3 size: 17 residues. DNA for the CDR3: TGTGCCAGCAGCCATATACAGGGGTTCACAACTAATGAAAAACTGTTTTTT. Protein product: CASSHIQGFTTNEKLFF.

V usage is TRBV19 and J usage is TRBJ1-2; D possibly corresponds to TRBD1 (5 bases). The CDR3 spans 14 residues. Germline CDR1 reads LNHDA; CDR2 reads SQIVND (reference sequence). Deletions cut 3 bases from V and 1 base from J, with 9 bases between. The CDR3 nucleotides are TGTGCCAGTAGTATGGGGCAGAATAACTATGGCTACACCTTC. Protein product: CASSMGQNNYGYTF.

The table lists this clone with a few counts. V and J are TRBV10-3 and TRBJ2-7; 7 positions agree with TRBD1. Germline V gene data show CDR1 as ENHRY and CDR2 as SYGVKD. The V gene end was trimmed by 4 bases and the J gene end by 2 bases; junction bases not matched to a gene: 5. The CDR3 length is 14 residues. CDR3 protein: CAISGTGSPYEQYF. CDR3 sequence (DNA): TGTGCCATCAGTGGGACAGGTAGCCCCTACGAGCAGTACTTC.

The chain links TRBV27 to TRBJ1-2; D remains ambiguous. The germline CDR1 and CDR2 sequences are MNHEY and SMNVEV (reference sequence). The germline V and J ends were trimmed by 1 base and 7 bases, with 10 bases remaining between them. This CDR3 has 13 residues. The CDR3 coding sequence is TGTGCCAGCAGTTTATACCAAACTGGTGGCTACACCTTC. Its translation is CASSLYQTGGYTF.

The chain links TRBV11-2 to TRBJ2-7; 7 nucleotides match TRBD1. V shed 5 bases, J shed 3 bases, and the junction held 1 base outside the gene matches. The CDR3 runs 12 residues. Germline CDR1 SGHAT, CDR2 FQNNGV. CDR3 DNA sequence: TGTGCCAGCAGCCGGGACAGCTACGAGCAGTACTTC. Protein product: CASSRDSYEQYF.

In this sample, this clone turned up a few times. The V call is TRBV5-1, the J call TRBJ1-4; 7 nucleotides line up with TRBD1. The CDR3 is made up of 15 amino acids. The trim removed 0 bases at V and 7 bases at J, leaving 6 bases unmatched. CDR1 and CDR2 (germline): SGHRS, YFSETQ. The CDR3 bases are TGCGCCAGCAGCTTGGGGGACAGCAGAAGTGAAAAACTGTTTTTT. This encodes CASSLGDSRSEKLFF.

The J gene is TRBJ1-2, the V gene TRBV6-1; D is undetermined. The CDR3 contains 14 residues. The germline V gene has CDR1 MNHNS and CDR2 SASEGT. V lost 0 bases and J lost 4, with 9 bases in between. CDR3 nucleotides: TGTGCCAGCAGTGAAGCTGGCAGTATCTATGGCTACACCTTC. Amino acids: CASSEAGSIYGYTF.

This clone was counted a single time. The V and J genes are TRBV29-1 and TRBJ2-5; TRBD1 agrees at 7 bases. The J call may not be correct, given that the DNA end is closer to TRBJ2-7. This CDR3 has 13 amino acids. Germline lookup yields CDR1 SQVTM and CDR2 ANQGSEA. Written as DNA, the CDR3 is TGCAGCGTTCGGGACAGCCTCTCCTACGAGCAGTACTTC. Encoded protein: CSVRDSLSYEQYF.

The chain recombines TRBV5-8 with TRBJ1-1; D gene unclear. The V end was cut by 1 base, the J end by 2 bases, with 9 bases between. The CDR3 is 14 residues long. Germline values: CDR1 SGHTS, CDR2 YDEGEE. The chain's CDR3 is CASSLKDLNTEAFF. The CDR3 coding sequence is TGTGCCAGCAGCTTGAAGGACTTAAACACTGAAGCTTTCTTT. Together with reference TRBV5-8 and TRBJ1-1, the CDR3 gives the full variable domain: EAGVTQSPTHLIKTRGQQATLRCSPISGHTSVYWYQQALGLGLQFLLWYDEGEERNRGNFPPRFSGRQFPNYSSELNVNALELEDSALYLCASSLKDLNTEAFFGQGTRLTVV.

The chain recombines TRBV10-3 with TRBJ2-7; 10 bases agree with TRBD1. Germline values: CDR1 ENHRY, CDR2 SYGVKD. Trimming took 8 bases from V and 3 from J; bases not matched to a gene: 4. The CDR3 has 13 amino acids. As DNA, the CDR3 is TGTGCCATCGGGACAGGGGTGAACTACGAGCAGTACTTC. It translates to CAIGTGVNYEQYF.

The chain joins TRBV21-1 to TRBJ2-3; the table's D call of TRBD2 was not tested on the DNA. TRBV21-1 is tagged as a pseudogene. The CDR3 consists of 17 residues. CDR3 DNA: TGTGCCAGCAGCAGGATTCTTACAGGGAGGGAAACAGATACGCAGTATTTT. As protein: CASSRILTGRETDTQYF.